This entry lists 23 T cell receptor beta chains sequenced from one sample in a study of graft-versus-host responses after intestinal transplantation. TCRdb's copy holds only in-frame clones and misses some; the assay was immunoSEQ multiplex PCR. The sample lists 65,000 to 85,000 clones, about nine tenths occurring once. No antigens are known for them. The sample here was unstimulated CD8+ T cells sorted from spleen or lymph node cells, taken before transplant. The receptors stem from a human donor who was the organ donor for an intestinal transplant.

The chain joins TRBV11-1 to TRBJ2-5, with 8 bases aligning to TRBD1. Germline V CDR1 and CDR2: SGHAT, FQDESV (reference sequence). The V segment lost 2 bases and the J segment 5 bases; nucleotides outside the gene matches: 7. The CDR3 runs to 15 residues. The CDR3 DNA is TGTGCCAGCAGCTTACAGGGGGCGCCCTGGGAGACCCAGTACTTC. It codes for CASSLQGAPWETQYF.

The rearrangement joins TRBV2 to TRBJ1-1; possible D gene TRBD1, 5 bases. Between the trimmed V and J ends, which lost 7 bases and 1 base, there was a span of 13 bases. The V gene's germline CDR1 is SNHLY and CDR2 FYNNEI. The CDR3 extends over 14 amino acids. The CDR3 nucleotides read TGTGCCAGCACTGCCGGGACCGCGAACACTGAAGCTTTCTTT. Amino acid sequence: CASTAGTANTEAFF.

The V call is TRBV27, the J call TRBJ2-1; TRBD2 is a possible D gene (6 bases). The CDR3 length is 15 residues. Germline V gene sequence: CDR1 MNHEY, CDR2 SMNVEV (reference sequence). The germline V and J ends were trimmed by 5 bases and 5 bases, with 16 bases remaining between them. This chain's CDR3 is CASSPYGTYDNEQFF. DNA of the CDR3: TGTGCCAGCAGTCCGTACGGGACTTACGACAATGAGCAGTTCTTC.

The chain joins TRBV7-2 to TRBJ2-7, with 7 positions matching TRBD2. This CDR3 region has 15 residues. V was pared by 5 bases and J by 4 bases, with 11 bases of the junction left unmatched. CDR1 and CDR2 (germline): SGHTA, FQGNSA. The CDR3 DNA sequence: TGTGCCAGCAGCCTAAGGCCTAGCGGTCTGTACGAGCAGTACTTC. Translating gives CASSLRPSGLYEQYF.

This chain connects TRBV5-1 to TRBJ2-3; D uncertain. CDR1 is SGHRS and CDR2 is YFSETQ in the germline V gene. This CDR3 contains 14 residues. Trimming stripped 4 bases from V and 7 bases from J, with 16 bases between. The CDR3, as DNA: TGCGCCAGCAGCCCTGCTCAGTTCGACTATACGCAGTATTTT. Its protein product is CASSPAQFDYTQYF.

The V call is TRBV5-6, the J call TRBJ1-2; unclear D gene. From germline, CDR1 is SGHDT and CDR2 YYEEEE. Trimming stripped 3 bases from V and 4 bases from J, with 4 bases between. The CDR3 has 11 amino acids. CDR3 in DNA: TGTGCCAGCAGCTCACTCTATGGCTACACCTTC. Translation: CASSSLYGYTF. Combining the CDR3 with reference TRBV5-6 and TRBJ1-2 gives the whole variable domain DAGVTQSPTHLIKTRGQQVTLRCSPKSGHDTVSWYQQALGQGPQFIFQYYEEEERQRGNFPDRFSGHQFPNYSSELNVNALLLGDSALYLCASSSLYGYTFGSGTRLTVV.

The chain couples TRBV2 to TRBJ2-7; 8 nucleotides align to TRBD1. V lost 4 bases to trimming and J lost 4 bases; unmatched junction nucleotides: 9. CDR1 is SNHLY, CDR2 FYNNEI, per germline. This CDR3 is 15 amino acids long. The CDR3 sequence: CASSGRTGKGYEQYF. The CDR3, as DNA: TGTGCCAGCAGTGGACGGACAGGGAAGGGATACGAGCAGTACTTC.

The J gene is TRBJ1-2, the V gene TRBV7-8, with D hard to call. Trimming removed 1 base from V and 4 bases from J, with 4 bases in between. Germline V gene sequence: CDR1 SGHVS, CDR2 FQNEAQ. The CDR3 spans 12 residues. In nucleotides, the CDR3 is TGTGCCAGCAGCTTAGGGGCCTATGGCTACACCTTC. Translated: CASSLGAYGYTF. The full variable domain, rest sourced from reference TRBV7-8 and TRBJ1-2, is GAGVSQSPRYKVAKRGQDVALRCDPISGHVSLFWYQQALGQGPEFLTYFQNEAQLDKSGLPSDRFFAERPEGSVSTLKIQRTQQEDSAVYLCASSLGAYGYTFGSGTRLTVV.

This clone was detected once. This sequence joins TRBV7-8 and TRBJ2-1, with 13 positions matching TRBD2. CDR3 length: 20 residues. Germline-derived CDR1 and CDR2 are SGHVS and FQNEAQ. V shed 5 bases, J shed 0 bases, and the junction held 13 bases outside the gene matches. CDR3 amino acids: CASSQTTSGGQLVSYNEQFF. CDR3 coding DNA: TGTGCCAGCAGCCAAACGACTAGCGGGGGGCAATTAGTCTCCTACAATGAGCAGTTCTTC.

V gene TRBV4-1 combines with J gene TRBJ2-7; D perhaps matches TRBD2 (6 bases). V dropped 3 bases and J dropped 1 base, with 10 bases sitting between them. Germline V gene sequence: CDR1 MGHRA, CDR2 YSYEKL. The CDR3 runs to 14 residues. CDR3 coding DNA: TGCGCCAGCAGCCACGCGGGGACTTCCTACGAGCAGTACTTC. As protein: CASSHAGTSYEQYF.

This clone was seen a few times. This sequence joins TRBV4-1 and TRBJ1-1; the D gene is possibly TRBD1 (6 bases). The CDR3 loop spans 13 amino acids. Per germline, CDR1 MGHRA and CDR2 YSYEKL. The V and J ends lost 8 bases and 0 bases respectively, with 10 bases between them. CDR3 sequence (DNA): TGCGCCAGCCGACAGGTTATGAACACTGAAGCTTTCTTT. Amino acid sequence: CASRQVMNTEAFF.

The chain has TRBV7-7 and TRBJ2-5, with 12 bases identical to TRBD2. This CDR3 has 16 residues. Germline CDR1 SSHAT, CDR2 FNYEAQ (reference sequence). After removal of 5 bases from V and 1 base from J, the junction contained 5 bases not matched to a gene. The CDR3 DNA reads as TGTGCCAGCAGCCTCGGGACTAGCGGGCCCCAAGAGACCCAGTACTTC. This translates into CASSLGTSGPQETQYF.

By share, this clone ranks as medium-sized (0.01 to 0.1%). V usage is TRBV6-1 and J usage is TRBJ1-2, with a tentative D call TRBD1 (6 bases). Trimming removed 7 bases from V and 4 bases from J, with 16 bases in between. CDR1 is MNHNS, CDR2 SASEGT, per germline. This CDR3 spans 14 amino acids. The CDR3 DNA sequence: TGTGCCAGCAATCCTCCAGGGGAACTCTATGGCTACACCTTC. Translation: CASNPPGELYGYTF.

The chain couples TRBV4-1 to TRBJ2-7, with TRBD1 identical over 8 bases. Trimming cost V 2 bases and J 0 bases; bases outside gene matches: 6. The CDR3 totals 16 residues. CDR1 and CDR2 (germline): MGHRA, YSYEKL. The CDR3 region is CASSQSLTGASYEQYF. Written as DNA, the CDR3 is TGCGCCAGCAGCCAATCCCTGACAGGGGCCTCCTACGAGCAGTACTTC.

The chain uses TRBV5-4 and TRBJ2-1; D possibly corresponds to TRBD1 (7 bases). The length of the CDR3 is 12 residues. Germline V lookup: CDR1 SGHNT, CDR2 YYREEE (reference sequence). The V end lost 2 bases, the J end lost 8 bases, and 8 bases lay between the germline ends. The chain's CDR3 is CASSFRGDEQFF. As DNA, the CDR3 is TGTGCCAGCAGCTTCAGGGGGGATGAGCAGTTCTTC. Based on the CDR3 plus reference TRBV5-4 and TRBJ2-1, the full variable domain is ETGVTQSPTHLIKTRGQQVTLRCSSQSGHNTVSWYQQALGQGPQFIFQYYREEENGRGNFPPRFSGLQFPNYSSELNVNALELDDSALYLCASSFRGDEQFFGPGTRLTVL.

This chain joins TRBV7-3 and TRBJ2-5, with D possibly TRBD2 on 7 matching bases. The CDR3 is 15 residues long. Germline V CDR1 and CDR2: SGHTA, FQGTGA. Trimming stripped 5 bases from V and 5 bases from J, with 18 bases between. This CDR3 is CASSPGWGGHETQYF. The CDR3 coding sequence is TGTGCCAGCAGCCCGGGGTGGGGGGGGCATGAGACCCAGTACTTC.

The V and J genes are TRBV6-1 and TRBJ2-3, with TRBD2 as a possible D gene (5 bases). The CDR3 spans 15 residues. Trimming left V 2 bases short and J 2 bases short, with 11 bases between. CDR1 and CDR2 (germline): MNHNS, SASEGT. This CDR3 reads CASSEREIDTDTQYF. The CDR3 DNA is TGTGCCAGCAGTGAAAGGGAGATAGACACAGATACGCAGTATTTT.

The CDR3 reads CASTTLPGSGGYTF. The DNA of the CDR3 is TGTGCCAGCACTACCTTGCCTGGCAGCGGCGGCTACACCTTC. The chain recombines TRBV5-8 with TRBJ1-2; D gene uncertain. The germline V and J ends were trimmed by 6 bases and 8 bases, with 20 bases remaining between them. The CDR3 is made up of 14 amino acids. In germline, CDR1 is SGHTS, CDR2 YDEGEE.

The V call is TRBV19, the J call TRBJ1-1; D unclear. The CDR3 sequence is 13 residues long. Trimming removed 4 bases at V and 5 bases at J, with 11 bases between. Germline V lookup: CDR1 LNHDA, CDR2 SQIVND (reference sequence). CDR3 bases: TGTGCCAGTAGTAGTCTGGGGATGACTGAAGCTTTCTTT. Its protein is CASSSLGMTEAFF.

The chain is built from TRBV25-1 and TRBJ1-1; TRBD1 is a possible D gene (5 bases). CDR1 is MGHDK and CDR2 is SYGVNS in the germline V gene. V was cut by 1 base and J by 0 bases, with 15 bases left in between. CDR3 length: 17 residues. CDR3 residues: CASSESHDSTMNTEAFF. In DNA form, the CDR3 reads TGTGCCAGCAGTGAATCCCACGACAGCACTATGAACACTGAAGCTTTCTTT.

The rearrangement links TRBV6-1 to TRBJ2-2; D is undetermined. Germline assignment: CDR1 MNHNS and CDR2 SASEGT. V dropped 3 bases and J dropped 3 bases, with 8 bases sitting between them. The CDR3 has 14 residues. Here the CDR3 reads CASSDKTDTGELFF. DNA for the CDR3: TGTGCCAGCAGTGATAAGACGGACACCGGGGAGCTGTTTTTT.

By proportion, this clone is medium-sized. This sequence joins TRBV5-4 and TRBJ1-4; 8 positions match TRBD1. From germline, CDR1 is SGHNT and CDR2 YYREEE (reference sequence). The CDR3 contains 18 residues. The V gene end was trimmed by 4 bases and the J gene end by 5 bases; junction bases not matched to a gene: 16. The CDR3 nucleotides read TGTGCCAGCAGCGCGGACAGGGACCTGAGTAACATCAATGAAAAACTGTTTTTT. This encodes CASSADRDLSNINEKLFF.

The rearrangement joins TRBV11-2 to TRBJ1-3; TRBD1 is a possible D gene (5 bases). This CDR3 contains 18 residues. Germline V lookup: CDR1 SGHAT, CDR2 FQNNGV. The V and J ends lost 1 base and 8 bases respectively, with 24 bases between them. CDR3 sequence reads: CASSLGYQGSLSGDTIYF. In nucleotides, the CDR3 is TGTGCCAGCAGCTTAGGGTACCAGGGATCCCTGTCTGGGGACACCATATATTTT.